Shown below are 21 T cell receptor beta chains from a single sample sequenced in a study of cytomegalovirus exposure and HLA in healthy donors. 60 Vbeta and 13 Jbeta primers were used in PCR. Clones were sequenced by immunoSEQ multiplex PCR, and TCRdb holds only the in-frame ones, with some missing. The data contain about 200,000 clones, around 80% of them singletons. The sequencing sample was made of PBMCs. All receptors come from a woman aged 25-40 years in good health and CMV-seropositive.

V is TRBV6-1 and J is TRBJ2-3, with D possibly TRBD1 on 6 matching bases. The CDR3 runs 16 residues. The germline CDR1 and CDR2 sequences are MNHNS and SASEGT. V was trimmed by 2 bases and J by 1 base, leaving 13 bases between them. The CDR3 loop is CASSELGARGTDTQYF. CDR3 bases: TGTGCCAGCAGTGAATTGGGGGCGCGGGGCACAGATACGCAGTATTTT.

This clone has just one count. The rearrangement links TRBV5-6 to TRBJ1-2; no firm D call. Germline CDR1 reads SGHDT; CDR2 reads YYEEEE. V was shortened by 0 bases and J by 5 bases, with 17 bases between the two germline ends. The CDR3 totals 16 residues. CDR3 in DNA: TGTGCCAGCAGCTTGGCGGCAGGACTAGAATGGTATGGCTACACCTTC. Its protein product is CASSLAAGLEWYGYTF.

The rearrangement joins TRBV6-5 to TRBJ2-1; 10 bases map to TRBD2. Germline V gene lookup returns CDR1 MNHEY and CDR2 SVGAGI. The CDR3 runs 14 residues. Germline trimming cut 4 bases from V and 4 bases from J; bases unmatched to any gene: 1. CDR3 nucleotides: TGTGCCAGCAGTTCACTAGCGGGGTACAATGAGCAGTTCTTC. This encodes CASSSLAGYNEQFF.

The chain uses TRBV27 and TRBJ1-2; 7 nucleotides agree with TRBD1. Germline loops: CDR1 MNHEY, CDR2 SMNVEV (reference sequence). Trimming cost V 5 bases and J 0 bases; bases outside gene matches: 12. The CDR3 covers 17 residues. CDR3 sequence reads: CASSMNFRQGANYGYTF. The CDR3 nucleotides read TGTGCCAGCAGTATGAACTTTCGACAGGGCGCTAACTATGGCTACACCTTC.

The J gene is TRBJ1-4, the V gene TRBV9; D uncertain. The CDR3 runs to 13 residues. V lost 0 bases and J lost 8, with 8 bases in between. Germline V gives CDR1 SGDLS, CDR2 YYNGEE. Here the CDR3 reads CASSVGIGEKLFF. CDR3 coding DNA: TGTGCCAGCAGCGTAGGTATCGGGGAAAAACTGTTTTTT.

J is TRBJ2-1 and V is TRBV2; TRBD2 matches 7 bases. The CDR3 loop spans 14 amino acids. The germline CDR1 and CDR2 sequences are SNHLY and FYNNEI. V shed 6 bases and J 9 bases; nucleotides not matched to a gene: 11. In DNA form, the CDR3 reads TGTGCCAGCAGGGGAGGACTAGGGTACGCTGAGCAGTTCTTC. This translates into CASRGGLGYAEQFF. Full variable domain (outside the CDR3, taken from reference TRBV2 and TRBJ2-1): EPEVTQTPSHQVTQMGQEVILRCVPISNHLYFYWYRQILGQKVEFLVSFYNNEISEKSEIFDDQFSVERPDGSNFTLKIRSTKLEDSAMYFCASRGGLGYAEQFFGPGTRLTVL.

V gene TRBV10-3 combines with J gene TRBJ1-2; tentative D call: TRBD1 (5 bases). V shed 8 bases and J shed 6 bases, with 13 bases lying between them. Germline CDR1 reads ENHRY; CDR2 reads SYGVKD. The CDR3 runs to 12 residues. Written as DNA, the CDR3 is TGTGCCATCGGGGACTACCCCAATGGCTACACCTTC. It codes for CAIGDYPNGYTF.

The CDR3 is CASSRGPEAFF. CDR3 DNA: TGTGCCAGCAGCAGGGGCCCTGAAGCTTTCTTT. The chain recombines TRBV14 with TRBJ1-1; TRBD1 is a possible D gene (5 bases). This CDR3 region has 11 residues. Trimming removed 5 bases from V and 6 bases from J, with 7 bases in between. Germline V gene data show CDR1 as SGHDN and CDR2 as FVKESK.

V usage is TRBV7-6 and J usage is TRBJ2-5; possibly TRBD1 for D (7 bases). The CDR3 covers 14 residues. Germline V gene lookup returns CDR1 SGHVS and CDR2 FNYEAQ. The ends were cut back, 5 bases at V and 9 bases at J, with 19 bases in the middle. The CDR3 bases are TGTGCCAGCAGCCGACGGGGGACAGAAGTGGCCCAGTACTTC. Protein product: CASSRRGTEVAQYF. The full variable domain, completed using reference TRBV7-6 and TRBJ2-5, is GAGVSQSPRYKVTKRGQDVALRCDPISGHVSLYWYRQALGQGPEFLTYFNYEAQQDKSGLPNDRFSAERPEGSISTLTIQRTEQRDSAMYRCASSRRGTEVAQYFGPGTRLLVL.

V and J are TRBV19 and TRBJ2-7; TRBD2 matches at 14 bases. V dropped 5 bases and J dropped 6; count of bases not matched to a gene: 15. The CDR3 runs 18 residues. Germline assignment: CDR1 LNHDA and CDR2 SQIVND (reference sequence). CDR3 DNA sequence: TGTGCCAGTAGTCTCTACGCCCCGGGACTAGCGGGAGTCTCCGAGCAGTACTTC. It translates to CASSLYAPGLAGVSEQYF.

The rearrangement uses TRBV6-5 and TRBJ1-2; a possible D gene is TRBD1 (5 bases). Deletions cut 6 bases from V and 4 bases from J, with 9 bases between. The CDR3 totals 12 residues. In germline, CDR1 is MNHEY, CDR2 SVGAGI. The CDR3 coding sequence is TGTGCCAGCAGCCAGGGCGTCTATGGCTACACCTTC. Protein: CASSQGVYGYTF.

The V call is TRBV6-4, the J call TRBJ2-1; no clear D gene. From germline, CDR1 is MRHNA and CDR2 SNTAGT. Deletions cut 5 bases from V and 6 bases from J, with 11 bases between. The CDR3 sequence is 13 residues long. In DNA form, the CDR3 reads TGTGCCAGCAGTTCAGGTCAGTCCAATGAGCAGTTCTTC. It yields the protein CASSSGQSNEQFF.

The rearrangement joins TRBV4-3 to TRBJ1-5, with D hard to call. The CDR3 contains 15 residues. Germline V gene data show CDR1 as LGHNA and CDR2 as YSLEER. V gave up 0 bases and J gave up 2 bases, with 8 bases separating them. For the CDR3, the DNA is TGCGCCAGCAGCCAAGACGGGTCGGGCAATCAGCCCCAGCATTTT. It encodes CASSQDGSGNQPQHF.

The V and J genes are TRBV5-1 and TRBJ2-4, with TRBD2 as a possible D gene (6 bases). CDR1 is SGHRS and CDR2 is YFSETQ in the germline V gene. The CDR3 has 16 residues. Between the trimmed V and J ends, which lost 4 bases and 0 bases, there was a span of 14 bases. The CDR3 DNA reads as TGCGCCAGCAGCGGGGACTCGAAACTAGCCAAAAACATTCAGTACTTC. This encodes CASSGDSKLAKNIQYF.

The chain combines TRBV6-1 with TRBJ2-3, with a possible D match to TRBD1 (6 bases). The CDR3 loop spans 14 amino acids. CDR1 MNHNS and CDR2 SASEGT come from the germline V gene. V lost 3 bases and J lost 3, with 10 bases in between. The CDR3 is CASSEDSRTDTQYF. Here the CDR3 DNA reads TGTGCCAGCAGTGAGGACAGCAGGACAGATACGCAGTATTTT.

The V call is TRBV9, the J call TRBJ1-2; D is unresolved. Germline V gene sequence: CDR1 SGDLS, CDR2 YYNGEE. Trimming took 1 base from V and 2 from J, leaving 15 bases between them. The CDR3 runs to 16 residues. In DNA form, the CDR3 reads TGTGCCAGCAGCGTAAGTCCCGAGATCATCAACTATGGCTACACCTTC. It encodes CASSVSPEIINYGYTF.

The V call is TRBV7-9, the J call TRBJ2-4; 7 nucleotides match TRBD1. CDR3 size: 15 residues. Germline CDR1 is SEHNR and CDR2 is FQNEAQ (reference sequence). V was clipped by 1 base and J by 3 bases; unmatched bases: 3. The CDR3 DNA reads TGTGCCAGCAGCTTAGGGGGACAGAGCAAAAACATTCAGTACTTC. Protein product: CASSLGGQSKNIQYF. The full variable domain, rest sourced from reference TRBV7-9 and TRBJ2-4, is DTGVSQNPRHKITKRGQNVTFRCDPISEHNRLYWYRQTLGQGPEFLTYFQNEAQLEKSRLLSDRFSAERPKGSFSTLEIQRTEQGDSAMYLCASSLGGQSKNIQYFGAGTRLSVL.

CDR3 region: CASSLGGQGRFPPYEQYF. CDR3 bases: TGTGCCAGCAGCTTGGGGGGACAGGGGAGGTTCCCCCCCTACGAGCAGTACTTC. The chain uses TRBV5-6 and TRBJ2-7; 10 bases fit TRBD1. Germline V CDR1 and CDR2: SGHDT, YYEEEE. CDR3 size: 18 residues. The V and J ends lost 0 bases and 2 bases, in that order; junction bases with no gene match: 11.

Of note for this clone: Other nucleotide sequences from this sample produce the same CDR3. The CDR3 coding sequence is TGTGCCAGCAGTTACACGGACAGCTCCTACGAGCAGTACTTC. Amino acid sequence: CASSYTDSSYEQYF. This sequence joins TRBV6-5 and TRBJ2-7; perhaps TRBD1 as D (6 bases). V was cut by 2 bases and J by 0 bases, with 8 bases left in between. The CDR3 extends over 14 amino acids. From germline, CDR1 is MNHEY and CDR2 SVGAGI.

The DNA for the CDR3 is TGTGCCAGCAGCTTGGCACAGGGGCTTACTGAAGCTTTCTTT. Its translation: CASSLAQGLTEAFF. J is TRBJ1-1 and V is TRBV5-4, with 7 bases lining up with TRBD1. Germline V gene sequence: CDR1 SGHNT, CDR2 YYREEE (reference sequence). The V and J ends lost 0 bases and 5 bases, in that order; junction bases with no gene match: 4. The CDR3 is made up of 14 amino acids.

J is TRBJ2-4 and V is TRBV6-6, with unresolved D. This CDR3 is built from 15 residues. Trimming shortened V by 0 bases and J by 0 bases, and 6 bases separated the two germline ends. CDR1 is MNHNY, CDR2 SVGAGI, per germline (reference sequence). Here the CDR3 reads CASSYSRVAKNIQYF. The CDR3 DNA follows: TGTGCCAGCAGTTACTCGAGAGTAGCCAAAAACATTCAGTACTTC.